Here is one T cell receptor beta chain with its context. The target antigen is unknown. The same CDR3 can be traced to other DNA sequences in this sample. The data were taken from a study of shared clonotypes between healthy human individuals. On the study more broadly: A donor's plate count was three for CD4 naive and three for CD4 memory; CD8 naive had two and CD8 memory one.

Findings and caveats of the study: Naive subsets typically showed greater estimated richness than memory subsets.

It was across several immunoSEQ plates that each subset's genomic DNA was evenly split. The method was immunoSEQ multiplex PCR; TCRdb's version includes in-frame clones alone and lacks a portion of them. Here the sample spans about 2 million clones, roughly 94% being singletons. Healthy HIV-negative adults with no recent acute infections or vaccinations were recruited as donors. Germline V gene sequence: CDR1 SGHAT, CDR2 FQNNGV. Trimming shortened V by 4 bases and J by 2 bases, and 6 bases separated the two germline ends. The CDR3 is made up of 12 amino acids. Sequenced material: naive CD4+ T cells sorted from blood. Subset defined: CD45RA+ positively selected. The sequence derives from a man aged 18-30 years in good health. This chain connects TRBV11-2 to TRBJ2-7, with D unresolved. The CDR3, as DNA: TGTGCCAGCAGCTCCGGACCCTACGAGCAGTACTTC. As protein: CASSSGPYEQYF. Full variable domain (outside the CDR3, taken from reference TRBV11-2 and TRBJ2-7): EAGVAQSPRYKIIEKRQSVAFWCNPISGHATLYWYQQILGQGPKLLIQFQNNGVVDDSQLPKDRFSAERLKGVDSTLKIQPAKLEDSAVYLCASSSGPYEQYFGPGTRLTVT.